The 24 T cell receptor beta chains below were found in one sample sequenced in a study of T cell changes during pregnancy in multiple sclerosis. Here immunoSEQ multiplex PCR was the method, and the copy in TCRdb shows in-frame clones only, minus some. Of 20,000 to 25,000 clones in the sample, about 82% were seen once. This specimen consisted of CD8+ T cells from peripheral blood mononuclear cells, obtained in the first trimester of pregnancy. These receptors all stem from a female donor in good health, enrolled as a control in a pregnancy study.

The chain carries TRBV10-3 and TRBJ2-3; a weak D match, TRBD1 (6 bases). V shed 5 bases and J shed 3 bases, with 12 bases lying between them. CDR3 length equals 14 residues. CDR1 is ENHRY and CDR2 is SYGVKD in the germline V gene. The CDR3 DNA reads TGTGCCATCAGTCACGAGCAGGGGACAGATACGCAGTATTTT. As protein: CAISHEQGTDTQYF.

The gene calls are TRBV19 and TRBJ1-4, with 8 bases identical to TRBD1. Germline V CDR1 and CDR2: LNHDA, SQIVND (reference sequence). The CDR3 length is 17 residues. After removal of 7 bases from V and 7 bases from J, the junction contained 17 bases not matched to a gene. The CDR3: CASTPDRGSSDGEKLFF. In DNA, the CDR3 is TGTGCCAGTACGCCCGACAGGGGAAGTAGCGATGGTGAAAAACTGTTTTTT.

This chain uses TRBV7-6 with TRBJ2-1; 9 positions match TRBD2. V was pared by 3 bases and J by 6 bases, with 6 bases of the junction left unmatched. This CDR3 is built from 15 residues. Germline CDR1 and CDR2: SGHVS and FNYEAQ. Here the CDR3 DNA reads TGTGCCAGCAGCTTGGGGGCGGGGGGGCTCAATGAGCAGTTCTTC. Protein: CASSLGAGGLNEQFF. The variable domain in full, completed from reference TRBV7-6 and TRBJ2-1, reads GAGVSQSPRYKVTKRGQDVALRCDPISGHVSLYWYRQALGQGPEFLTYFNYEAQQDKSGLPNDRFSAERPEGSISTLTIQRTEQRDSAMYRCASSLGAGGLNEQFFGPGTRLTVL.

V gene TRBV15 combines with J gene TRBJ2-6; 8 positions match TRBD1. CDR1 is LNHNV and CDR2 is YYDKDF in the germline V gene (reference sequence). The CDR3 has 19 amino acids. With V trimmed by 0 bases and J by 0 bases, 7 bases remained unmatched. CDR3 loop: CATSRDPGQENSGANVLTF. CDR3 DNA sequence: TGTGCCACCAGCAGAGATCCGGGACAGGAGAACTCTGGGGCCAACGTCCTGACTTTC. The whole variable domain, filled in from reference TRBV15 and TRBJ2-6, reads DAMVIQNPRYQVTQFGKPVTLSCSQTLNHNVMYWYQQKSSQAPKLLFHYYDKDFNNEADTPDNFQSRRPNTSFCFLDIRSPGLGDTAMYLCATSRDPGQENSGANVLTFGAGSRLTVL.

The chain recombines TRBV10-2 with TRBJ2-7; the match to TRBD2 covers 9 bases. Looked up from germline, CDR1 is WSHSY and CDR2 is SAAADI. The CDR3 loop spans 17 amino acids. Trimming cost V 6 bases and J 3 bases; bases outside gene matches: 15. This CDR3 is CASRDTVAGGHGYEQYF. DNA for the CDR3: TGCGCCAGCAGGGATACCGTGGCGGGGGGGCACGGCTACGAGCAGTACTTC.

V is TRBV4-2 and J is TRBJ2-5; 10 positions match TRBD1. TRBJ2-7 matches the DNA end more closely, so the J call is doubtful. Germline CDR1 reads LGHNA; CDR2 reads YNFKEQ. The CDR3 consists of 17 residues. Here the CDR3 DNA reads TGTGCCAGCAGCCAAGAGGGGACAGGGGATTTTTCCTACGAGCAGTACTTC. Its protein is CASSQEGTGDFSYEQYF.

This clone appeared a single time. The chain uses TRBV4-1 and TRBJ2-7; TRBD1 matches at 7 bases. The CDR3 sequence is 14 residues long. V shed 1 base and J 2 bases; nucleotides not matched to a gene: 2. Germline V gives CDR1 MGHRA, CDR2 YSYEKL. As DNA, the CDR3 is TGCGCCAGCAGCCAAGGGGACAGACCCTACGAGCAGTACTTC. This sequence encodes CASSQGDRPYEQYF.

J is TRBJ1-2 and V is TRBV6-4; 8 bases are a match to TRBD1. Germline-derived CDR1 and CDR2 are MRHNA and SNTAGT. V was pared by 6 bases and J by 12 bases, with 15 bases of the junction left unmatched. There are 14 residues in the CDR3. The CDR3 DNA follows: TGTGCCAGCAGGGAACCGGGACAGGCACTCGCGGACACCTTC. Translated: CASREPGQALADTF.

This clone was recorded only once. One base separates it from a far larger clone, so it is likely a read error. This rearrangement joins TRBV13 to TRBJ2-7; weak D call: TRBD1 (6 bases). CDR1 and CDR2 (germline): PRHDT, FYEKMQ (reference sequence). V lost 4 bases and J lost 2, with 9 bases in between. The CDR3 is 13 residues long. CDR3 residues: CASSWDKTYEQYF. The CDR3 bases are TGTGCCAGCAGCTGGGACAAAACCTACGAGCAGTACTTC.

The genes are TRBV30 and TRBJ2-5; TRBD1 aligns across 7 bases. V lost 5 bases to trimming and J lost 4 bases; unmatched junction nucleotides: 13. The CDR3 consists of 15 residues. Germline-derived CDR1 and CDR2 are GTSNPN and SVGIG (reference sequence). CDR3 nucleotide sequence: TGTGCCTGGGCGCCAGGGGGAGAGTATGGAGAGACCCAGTACTTC. Its protein product is CAWAPGGEYGETQYF.

V gene TRBV6-1 combines with J gene TRBJ1-1; the match to TRBD1 covers 9 bases. CDR3 length: 15 amino acids. Germline V gene data show CDR1 as MNHNS and CDR2 as SASEGT. Trimming at V came to 6 bases and at J to 3 bases, leaving 8 bases not matched to a gene. CDR3 residues: CASRTGGEGHTEAFF. CDR3 DNA sequence: TGTGCCAGCAGGACAGGGGGAGAGGGGCACACTGAAGCTTTCTTT.

The genes are TRBV9 and TRBJ2-5; perhaps TRBD2 as D (6 bases). The germline CDR1 and CDR2 sequences are SGDLS and YYNGEE. Trimming took 0 bases from V and 2 from J, leaving 11 bases between them. CDR3 length: 15 residues. In DNA, the CDR3 is TGTGCCAGCAGCGTAGGGTCGCGGGGTCAAGAGACCCAGTACTTC. Translated, it gives CASSVGSRGQETQYF.

The genes are TRBV28 and TRBJ2-5, with 9 nucleotides matching TRBD2. This CDR3 has 15 amino acids. Germline CDR1 is MDHEN and CDR2 is SYDVKM. V was clipped by 8 bases and J by 1 base; unmatched bases: 8. CDR3 amino acids: CASEDSGSPQETQYF. The CDR3 nucleotides read TGTGCCAGCGAAGATAGCGGGAGTCCCCAAGAGACCCAGTACTTC.

This clone was observed a single time. The rearrangement uses TRBV6-6 and TRBJ2-7, with 9 positions matching TRBD1. CDR3 length equals 15 residues. From germline, CDR1 is MNHNY and CDR2 SVGAGI (reference sequence). V was pared by 4 bases and J by 0 bases, with 4 bases of the junction left unmatched. The CDR3 DNA is TGTGCCAGCAGTTCCGACAGGGGGAGCTCCTACGAGCAGTACTTC. Translation gives CASSSDRGSSYEQYF.

The chain has TRBV27 and TRBJ2-1, with 13 bases identical to TRBD2. After removal of 5 bases from V and 12 bases from J, the junction contained 13 bases not matched to a gene. Germline assignment: CDR1 MNHEY and CDR2 SMNVEV (reference sequence). This CDR3 region has 16 residues. The CDR3 reads CASSLGTSGNLKPQFF. The CDR3 DNA is TGTGCCAGCAGTCTCGGGACTAGCGGGAACCTAAAACCGCAGTTCTTC.

The chain carries TRBV2 and TRBJ1-2; TRBD1 aligns across 7 bases. The CDR3 covers 12 residues. The trim removed 5 bases at V and 8 bases at J, leaving 5 bases unmatched. Germline lookup yields CDR1 SNHLY and CDR2 FYNNEI. Here the CDR3 reads CASSTGVRGYTF. The CDR3 DNA reads TGTGCCAGCAGTACAGGGGTGAGAGGCTACACCTTC.

The chain joins TRBV7-6 to TRBJ2-1, with unresolved D. The V and J ends lost 3 bases and 4 bases respectively, with 7 bases between them. CDR3 length: 13 residues. From germline, CDR1 is SGHVS and CDR2 FNYEAQ. The CDR3 region is CASSFGAYNEQFF. DNA for the CDR3: TGTGCCAGCAGCTTCGGAGCATACAATGAGCAGTTCTTC. The full variable domain, its missing parts supplied by reference TRBV7-6 and TRBJ2-1, is GAGVSQSPRYKVTKRGQDVALRCDPISGHVSLYWYRQALGQGPEFLTYFNYEAQQDKSGLPNDRFSAERPEGSISTLTIQRTEQRDSAMYRCASSFGAYNEQFFGPGTRLTVL.

This chain connects TRBV4-3 to TRBJ2-2; the match to TRBD1 covers 7 bases. From germline, CDR1 is LGHNA and CDR2 YSLEER. This CDR3 spans 19 amino acids. V was pared by 0 bases and J by 1 base, with 11 bases of the junction left unmatched. This chain's CDR3 is CASSQDATGPFVNTGELFF. CDR3 nucleotide sequence: TGCGCCAGCAGCCAAGATGCGACAGGGCCGTTCGTGAACACCGGGGAGCTGTTTTTT.

This clone is large. The chain carries TRBV7-3 and TRBJ1-2; TRBD1 might be the D (5 bases). V was clipped by 1 base and J by 8 bases, with 29 bases between them. Germline-derived CDR1 and CDR2 are SGHTA and FQGTGA. CDR3 length: 19 residues. The DNA of the CDR3 is TGTGCCAGCAGCTTAAGTCGGGGGGGAAAGGTAAGAAGAGGGCGCGGCTACACCTTC. It specifies CASSLSRGGKVRRGRGYTF.

The chain uses TRBV10-3 and TRBJ2-1; 13 bases map to TRBD2. Trimming cost V 5 bases and J 5 bases; bases outside gene matches: 3. Germline V lookup: CDR1 ENHRY, CDR2 SYGVKD. The CDR3 sequence is 15 residues long. CDR3 region: CAISLLAGGDNEQFF. For the CDR3, the DNA is TGTGCCATCAGTCTACTAGCGGGAGGGGACAATGAGCAGTTCTTC.

The rearrangement uses TRBV27 and TRBJ2-5; D call uncertain. This CDR3 has 14 amino acids. Germline loops: CDR1 MNHEY, CDR2 SMNVEV (reference sequence). V lost 4 bases to trimming and J lost 3 bases, with 12 bases between them. The CDR3 bases are TGTGCCAGCAGTTGGCGACAAGGAAAAGAGACCCAGTACTTC. Translating gives CASSWRQGKETQYF.

The chain couples TRBV30 to TRBJ1-6, with D possibly TRBD1 on 6 matching bases. The V gene's germline CDR1 is GTSNPN and CDR2 SVGIG (reference sequence). The ends were cut back, 3 bases at V and 10 bases at J, with 13 bases in the middle. The CDR3 sequence is 13 residues long. The CDR3 region is CAWRLTGNSPLHF. DNA for the CDR3: TGTGCCTGGAGACTCACAGGGAACTCACCCCTCCACTTT.

The CDR3 loop is CAWGDSLKETQYF. CDR3 coding DNA: TGTGCCTGGGGGGACTCCCTTAAAGAGACCCAGTACTTC. This chain uses TRBV30 with TRBJ2-5; possible D gene TRBD2, 6 bases. The germline CDR1 and CDR2 sequences are GTSNPN and SVGIG (reference sequence). The CDR3 contains 13 residues. V lost 5 bases and J lost 3, with 13 bases in between.

V is TRBV5-6 and J is TRBJ2-1; 7 bases fit TRBD2. Germline CDR1 reads SGHDT; CDR2 reads YYEEEE. V dropped 4 bases and J dropped 8; count of bases not matched to a gene: 9. The CDR3 length is 14 residues. Here the CDR3 reads CASSGGVRSHEQFF. The CDR3 coding sequence is TGTGCCAGCAGCGGGGGGGTGAGGTCCCATGAGCAGTTCTTC. The full variable domain, its missing parts supplied by reference TRBV5-6 and TRBJ2-1, is DAGVTQSPTHLIKTRGQQVTLRCSPKSGHDTVSWYQQALGQGPQFIFQYYEEEERQRGNFPDRFSGHQFPNYSSELNVNALLLGDSALYLCASSGGVRSHEQFFGPGTRLTVL.